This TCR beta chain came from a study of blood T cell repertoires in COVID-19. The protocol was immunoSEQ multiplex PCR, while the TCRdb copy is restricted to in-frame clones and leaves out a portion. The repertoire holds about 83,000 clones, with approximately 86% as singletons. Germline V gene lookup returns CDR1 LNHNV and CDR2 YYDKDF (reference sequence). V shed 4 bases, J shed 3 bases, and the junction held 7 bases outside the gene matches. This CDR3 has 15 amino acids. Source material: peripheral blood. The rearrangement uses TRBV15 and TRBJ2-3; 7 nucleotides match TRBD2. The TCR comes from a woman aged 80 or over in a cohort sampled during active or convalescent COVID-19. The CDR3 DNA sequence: TGTGCCACCAGCACCCGACTAGCCGAGACAGATACGCAGTATTTT. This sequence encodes CATSTRLAETDTQYF.